One sample yielded the 18 T cell receptor beta chains listed below, sequenced in a study of blood T cell repertoires in COVID-19. Using immunoSEQ multiplex PCR, the repertoire was profiled, and TCRdb retains in-frame clones only, with some absent. Counted here are tens of thousands of clones, about 80% occurring once; the ten biggest clones make up around 28%. Sample: peripheral blood. The receptors originated from a human donor in a cohort sampled during active COVID-19.

The J gene is TRBJ2-5, the V gene TRBV19; 7 bases fit TRBD2. The J segment lost 4 bases and the V segment lost 5 bases, leaving 10 bases of the junction unmatched. CDR3 length: 15 residues. Germline CDR1 and CDR2: LNHDA and SQIVND (reference sequence). As DNA, the CDR3 is TGTGCCAGTAGTGGACCGACTAGCTTGGGAGAGACCCAGTACTTC. Amino acid sequence: CASSGPTSLGETQYF. Variable domain in full (rest from reference TRBV19 and TRBJ2-5): DGGITQSPKYLFRKEGQNVTLSCEQNLNHDAMYWYRQDPGQGLRLIYYSQIVNDFQKGDIAEGYSVSREKKESFPLTVTSAQKNPTAFYLCASSGPTSLGETQYFGPGTRLLVL.

V usage is TRBV4-1 and J usage is TRBJ2-2; perhaps TRBD1 as D (6 bases). The CDR3 is 16 residues long. Looked up from germline, CDR1 is MGHRA and CDR2 is YSYEKL. Trimming left V 3 bases short and J 6 bases short, with 17 bases between. CDR3 sequence: CASSHPFTGPAGELFF. The CDR3 DNA is TGCGCCAGCAGCCACCCCTTCACAGGGCCGGCCGGGGAGCTGTTTTTT.

J is TRBJ1-3 and V is TRBV19; D ambiguous. Germline V gene sequence: CDR1 LNHDA, CDR2 SQIVND (reference sequence). The CDR3 consists of 17 residues. V was pared by 2 bases and J by 0 bases, with 14 bases between. The CDR3 DNA reads as TGTGCCAGTAGTATATCGGGAGTCGGGCACTCTGGAAACACCATATATTTT. Its translation: CASSISGVGHSGNTIYF.

This clone was detected a few times. The rearrangement joins TRBV6-2 or TRBV6-3 to TRBJ2-6; D is undetermined. CDR1 is MNHEY and CDR2 is SVGEGT in the germline V gene. V lost 1 base and J lost 2, with 6 bases in between. The CDR3 runs 15 residues. In DNA form, the CDR3 reads TGTGCCAGCAGTTACTGGCTGCCTGGGGCCAACGTCCTGACTTTC. The encoded protein is CASSYWLPGANVLTF.

The chain employs TRBV6-1 and TRBJ1-2; TRBD1 might be the D (6 bases). Germline V gene lookup returns CDR1 MNHNS and CDR2 SASEGT. Trimming took off 2 bases at V and 8 bases at J, with 9 bases between the two ends. This CDR3 has 12 residues. In DNA, the CDR3 is TGTGCCAGCAGTGAAACAGGGCAAGGCTACACCTTC. Its translation is CASSETGQGYTF.

The J gene is TRBJ1-1, the V gene TRBV7-2, with D possibly TRBD1 on 6 matching bases. This CDR3 has 14 amino acids. The V and J ends lost 5 bases and 11 bases respectively, with 21 bases between them. The V gene's germline CDR1 is SGHTA and CDR2 FQGNSA. The CDR3 protein is CASSPLIGQIKAFF. The CDR3 coding sequence is TGTGCCAGCAGCCCGCTAATAGGACAGATCAAGGCTTTCTTT.

The sample holds a few counts of this clone. The chain joins TRBV29-1 to TRBJ2-3; D perhaps matches TRBD2 (5 bases). From germline, CDR1 is SQVTM and CDR2 ANQGSEA. CDR3 length equals 12 residues. The V gene lost 4 bases and the J gene lost 4 bases, with 9 bases spanning the gap. Here the CDR3 reads CSVGRESDTQYF. The CDR3 DNA is TGCAGCGTTGGTAGGGAGTCAGATACGCAGTATTTT.

V usage is TRBV5-1 and J usage is TRBJ2-7; D might be TRBD2 (6 bases). CDR1 and CDR2 from the germline V gene are SGHRS and YFSETQ. V lost 0 bases to trimming and J lost 0 bases, with 16 bases between them. CDR3 length equals 17 residues. The CDR3 loop is CASSLGWGGESSYEQYF. For the CDR3, the DNA is TGCGCCAGCAGCTTGGGTTGGGGCGGGGAGAGCTCCTACGAGCAGTACTTC.

This rearrangement joins TRBV5-1 to TRBJ2-7; 9 nucleotides align to TRBD1. V trimming: 3 bases; J trimming: 7 bases; junction bases outside the gene matches: 8. In germline, CDR1 is SGHRS, CDR2 YFSETQ. The CDR3 is 14 residues long. Here the CDR3 reads CASSWGQGAEEQYF. The CDR3 nucleotides are TGCGCCAGCAGCTGGGGACAGGGCGCGGAAGAGCAGTACTTC.

The gene calls are TRBV7-2 and TRBJ1-4; D is uncertain. In germline, CDR1 is SGHTA, CDR2 FQGNSA. This CDR3 has 19 residues. Deletions cut 2 bases from V and 0 bases from J, with 19 bases between. CDR3 sequence: CASSLRPLDIFPTNEKLFF. CDR3 DNA sequence: TGTGCCAGCAGCTTACGTCCGTTAGATATCTTTCCAACTAATGAAAAACTGTTTTTT.

The CDR3 here is CASSEGTGDEQYF. CDR3 DNA: TGCGCCAGCAGCGAGGGGACAGGGGACGAGCAGTACTTC. The chain has TRBV5-1 and TRBJ2-7; TRBD1 matches at 10 bases. Losses at the gene ends were 4 bases for V and 5 bases for J; bases not matched to a gene: 3. CDR1 SGHRS and CDR2 YFSETQ come from the germline V gene. The CDR3 extends over 13 amino acids.

This chain connects TRBV4-3 to TRBJ1-3, with TRBD1 as a possible D gene (5 bases). The CDR3 extends over 16 amino acids. The germline CDR1 and CDR2 sequences are LGHNA and YSLEER. The V end was cut by 1 base, the J end by 0 bases, with 10 bases between. As DNA, the CDR3 is TGCGCCAGCAGCCAAGGAGCGCAGGGCTCTGGAAACACCATATATTTT. The encoded protein is CASSQGAQGSGNTIYF.

A few counts support this clone. The CDR3 DNA follows: TGCGCCAGCAGCCGCACAGACGGTGCACGCGAAGCTTTCTTT. This gives the protein CASSRTDGAREAFF. The chain is built from TRBV4-3 and TRBJ1-1; D remains ambiguous. The germline V gene encodes CDR1 LGHNA and CDR2 YSLEER. This CDR3 region has 14 residues. V was clipped by 4 bases and J by 8 bases, with 17 bases between them.

The chain uses TRBV5-4 and TRBJ1-1; D is possibly TRBD1 (6 bases). Trimming removed 3 bases from V and 4 bases from J, with 16 bases in between. The V gene's germline CDR1 is SGHNT and CDR2 YYREEE (reference sequence). This CDR3 spans 15 amino acids. This chain's CDR3 is CASSSTGNWATEAFF. The CDR3, as DNA: TGTGCCAGCAGCTCCACAGGGAATTGGGCCACTGAAGCTTTCTTT.

This clone has a single count. V and J are TRBV7-8 and TRBJ2-5, with D possibly being TRBD1 (5 bases). Trimming removed 5 bases at V and 5 bases at J, with 18 bases between. The CDR3 contains 15 residues. CDR1 is SGHVS, CDR2 FQNEAQ, per germline. The chain's CDR3 is CASSSLGATKETQYF. Written as DNA, the CDR3 is TGTGCCAGCAGCAGCTTAGGGGCTACGAAGGAGACCCAGTACTTC.

The chain couples TRBV9 to TRBJ2-7, with D possibly TRBD2 on 5 matching bases. This CDR3 region has 13 residues. Trimming removed 4 bases at V and 2 bases at J, with 10 bases between. Germline CDR1 SGDLS, CDR2 YYNGEE. CDR3 in DNA: TGTGCCAGCAGCCGGACTGATACCTACGAGCAGTACTTC. It is translated as CASSRTDTYEQYF.

V and J are TRBV29-1 and TRBJ2-1; D is unresolved. V was trimmed by 1 base and J by 10 bases, leaving 11 bases between them. The CDR3 is 12 residues long. The V gene's germline CDR1 is SQVTM and CDR2 ANQGSEA. CDR3 coding DNA: TGCAGCGTTGAAGGCCAGCCCGGGGAGCAGTTCTTC. Protein: CSVEGQPGEQFF.

V usage is TRBV11-2 and J usage is TRBJ1-5, with D perhaps matching TRBD1 (6 bases). V lost 1 base and J 1 base, leaving 8 bases between the germline ends. CDR1 and CDR2 (germline): SGHAT, FQNNGV. CDR3 size: 15 residues. In DNA form, the CDR3 reads TGTGCCAGCAGCTTAGCTGGGGGCAGCAATCAGCCCCAGCATTTT. It translates to CASSLAGGSNQPQHF. The full variable domain, its missing parts supplied by reference TRBV11-2 and TRBJ1-5, is EAGVAQSPRYKIIEKRQSVAFWCNPISGHATLYWYQQILGQGPKLLIQFQNNGVVDDSQLPKDRFSAERLKGVDSTLKIQPAKLEDSAVYLCASSLAGGSNQPQHFGDGTRLSIL.